The clone carrying this T cell receptor (beta chain) has a single count. Its antigen is still unknown. This sample is part of a study of T cell repertoires in ileal Crohn's disease. On the study more broadly: Thiopurines (11) or anti-TNF agents (roughly 17) were given postoperatively to about half.

Time point denoted: inflamed ileum from the surgical specimen. Only in-frame clones appear in the TCRdb table, and some are missing; sequencing was by immunoSEQ multiplex PCR. The sample records roughly 6,600 clones, about 80% being singletons. Findings and caveats of the study: All patients with clonality above 26.8% had endoscopic recurrence. Compared with CD4 T cells, sorted CD8 cells carried more expanded clones. Clonal expansions were more frequent in active smokers than non-smokers at surgery.

Germline CDR1 reads SGHVS; CDR2 reads FQNEAQ. The V gene lost 0 bases and the J gene lost 4 bases, with 18 bases spanning the gap. The CDR3 spans 18 residues. The sequenced sample was ileal tissue. This clonotype originated in an adult with Crohn's disease. V usage is TRBV7-8 and J usage is TRBJ1-4; D not resolved. Here the CDR3 reads CASSLATWGQAFNEKLFF. The CDR3 DNA reads TGTGCCAGCAGCTTAGCCACATGGGGTCAAGCCTTTAATGAAAAACTGTTTTTT.